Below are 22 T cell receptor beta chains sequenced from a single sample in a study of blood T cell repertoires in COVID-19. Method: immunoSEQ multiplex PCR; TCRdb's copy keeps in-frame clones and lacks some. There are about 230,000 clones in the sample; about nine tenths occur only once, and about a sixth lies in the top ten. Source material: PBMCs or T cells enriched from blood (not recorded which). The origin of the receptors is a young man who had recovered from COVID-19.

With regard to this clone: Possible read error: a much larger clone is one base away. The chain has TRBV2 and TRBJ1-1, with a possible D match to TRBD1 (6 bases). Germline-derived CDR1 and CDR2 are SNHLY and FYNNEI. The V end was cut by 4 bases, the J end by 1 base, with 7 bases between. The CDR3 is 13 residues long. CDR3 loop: CASSVQGNTEAFF. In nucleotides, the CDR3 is TGTGCCAGCAGTGTACAGGGGAACACTGAAGCTTTCTTT.

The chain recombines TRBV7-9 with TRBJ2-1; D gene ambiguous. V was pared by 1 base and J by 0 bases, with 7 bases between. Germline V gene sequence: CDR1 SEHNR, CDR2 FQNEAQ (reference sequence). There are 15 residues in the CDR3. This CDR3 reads CASSLDASSYNEQFF. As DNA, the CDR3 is TGTGCCAGCAGCTTAGATGCGAGCTCCTACAATGAGCAGTTCTTC. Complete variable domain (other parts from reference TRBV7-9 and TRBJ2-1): DTGVSQNPRHKITKRGQNVTFRCDPISEHNRLYWYRQTLGQGPEFLTYFQNEAQLEKSRLLSDRFSAERPKGSFSTLEIQRTEQGDSAMYLCASSLDASSYNEQFFGPGTRLTVL.

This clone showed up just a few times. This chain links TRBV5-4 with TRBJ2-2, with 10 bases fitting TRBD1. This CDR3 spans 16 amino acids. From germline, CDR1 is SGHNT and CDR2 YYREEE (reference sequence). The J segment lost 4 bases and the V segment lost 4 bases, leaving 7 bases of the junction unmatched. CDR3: CASSVRQGAGTGELFF. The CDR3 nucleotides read TGTGCCAGCAGCGTACGACAGGGGGCGGGCACCGGGGAGCTGTTTTTT.

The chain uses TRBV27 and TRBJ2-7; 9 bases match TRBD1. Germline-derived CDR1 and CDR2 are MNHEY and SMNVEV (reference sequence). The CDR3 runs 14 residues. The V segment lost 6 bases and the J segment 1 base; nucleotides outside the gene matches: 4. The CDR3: CASRMTGGSYEQYF. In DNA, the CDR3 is TGTGCCAGCAGAATGACAGGGGGTTCCTACGAGCAGTACTTC.

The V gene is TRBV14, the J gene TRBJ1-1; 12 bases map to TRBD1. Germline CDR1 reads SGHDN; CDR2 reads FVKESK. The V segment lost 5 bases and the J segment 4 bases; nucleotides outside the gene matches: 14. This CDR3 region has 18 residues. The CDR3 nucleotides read TGTGCCAGCAGCGGATGGGACAGGGGGCAGGGGGTGCGCACTGAAGCTTTCTTT. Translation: CASSGWDRGQGVRTEAFF.

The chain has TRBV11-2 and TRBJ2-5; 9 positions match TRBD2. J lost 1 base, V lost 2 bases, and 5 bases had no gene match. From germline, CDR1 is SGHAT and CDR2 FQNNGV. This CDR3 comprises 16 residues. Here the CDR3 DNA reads TGTGCCAGCAGCTTACAACAACTAGCGGGCCAAGAGACCCAGTACTTC. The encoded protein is CASSLQQLAGQETQYF.

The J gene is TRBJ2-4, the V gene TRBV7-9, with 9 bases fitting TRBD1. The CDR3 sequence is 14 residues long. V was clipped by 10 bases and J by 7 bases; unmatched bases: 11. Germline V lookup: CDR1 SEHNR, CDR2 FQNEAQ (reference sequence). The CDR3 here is CATSRGQGWNIQYF. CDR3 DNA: TGTGCCACTTCCCGGGGACAGGGTTGGAACATTCAGTACTTC.

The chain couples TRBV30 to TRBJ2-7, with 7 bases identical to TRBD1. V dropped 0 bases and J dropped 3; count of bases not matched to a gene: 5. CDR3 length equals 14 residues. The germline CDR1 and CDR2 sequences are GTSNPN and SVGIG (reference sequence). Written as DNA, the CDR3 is TGTGCCTGGAGTGTACAGGGGAGAATCTACGAGCAGTACTTC. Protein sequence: CAWSVQGRIYEQYF.

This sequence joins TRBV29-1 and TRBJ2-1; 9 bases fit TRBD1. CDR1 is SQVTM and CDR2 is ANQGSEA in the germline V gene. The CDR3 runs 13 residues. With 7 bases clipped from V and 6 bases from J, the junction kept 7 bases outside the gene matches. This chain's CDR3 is CSGGTGTGNEQFF. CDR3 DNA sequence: TGCAGCGGGGGGACAGGGACGGGCAATGAGCAGTTCTTC.

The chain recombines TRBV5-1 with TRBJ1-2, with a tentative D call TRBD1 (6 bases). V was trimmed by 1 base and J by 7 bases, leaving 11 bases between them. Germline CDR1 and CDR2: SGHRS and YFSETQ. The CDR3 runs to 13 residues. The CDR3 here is CASSLMSGAGYTF. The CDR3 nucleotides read TGCGCCAGCAGCTTGATGTCAGGGGCTGGCTACACCTTC.

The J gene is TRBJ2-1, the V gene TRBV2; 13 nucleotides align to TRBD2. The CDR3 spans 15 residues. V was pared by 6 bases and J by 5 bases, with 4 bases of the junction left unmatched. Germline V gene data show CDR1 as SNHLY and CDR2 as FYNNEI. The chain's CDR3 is CASSWTSGGDNEQFF. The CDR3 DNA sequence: TGTGCCAGCAGCTGGACTAGCGGGGGAGACAATGAGCAGTTCTTC.

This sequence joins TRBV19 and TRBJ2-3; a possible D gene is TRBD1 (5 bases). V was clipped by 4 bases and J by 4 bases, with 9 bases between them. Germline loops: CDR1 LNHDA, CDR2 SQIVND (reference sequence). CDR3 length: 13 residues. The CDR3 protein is CASSRAGPDTQYF. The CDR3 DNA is TGTGCCAGTAGTAGGGCAGGGCCAGATACGCAGTATTTT.

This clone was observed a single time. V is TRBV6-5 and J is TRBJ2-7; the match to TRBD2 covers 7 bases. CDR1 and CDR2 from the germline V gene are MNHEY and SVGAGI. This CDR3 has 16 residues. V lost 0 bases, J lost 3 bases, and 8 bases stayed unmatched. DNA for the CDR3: TGTGCCAGCAGTTACTCGAGGACGGGAGGCCTCTACGAGCAGTACTTC. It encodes CASSYSRTGGLYEQYF.

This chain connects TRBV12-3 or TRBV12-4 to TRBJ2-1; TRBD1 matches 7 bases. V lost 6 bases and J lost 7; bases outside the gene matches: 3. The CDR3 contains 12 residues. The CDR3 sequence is CASRTGLNEQFF. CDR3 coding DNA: TGTGCCAGCAGGACAGGGTTGAATGAGCAGTTCTTC.

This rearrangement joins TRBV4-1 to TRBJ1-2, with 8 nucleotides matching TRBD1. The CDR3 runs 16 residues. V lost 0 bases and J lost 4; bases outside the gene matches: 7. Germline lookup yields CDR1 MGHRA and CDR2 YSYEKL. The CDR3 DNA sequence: TGCGCCAGCAGCCAAGACCCAGGGGGCGCGGTCTATGGCTACACCTTC. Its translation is CASSQDPGGAVYGYTF.

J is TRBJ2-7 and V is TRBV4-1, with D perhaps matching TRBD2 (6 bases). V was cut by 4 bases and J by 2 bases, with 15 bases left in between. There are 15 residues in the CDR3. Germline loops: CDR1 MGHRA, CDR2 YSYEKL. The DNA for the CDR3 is TGCGCCAGCAGCCCCGCGGGGCTCGGGGCCTACGAGCAGTACTTC. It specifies CASSPAGLGAYEQYF.

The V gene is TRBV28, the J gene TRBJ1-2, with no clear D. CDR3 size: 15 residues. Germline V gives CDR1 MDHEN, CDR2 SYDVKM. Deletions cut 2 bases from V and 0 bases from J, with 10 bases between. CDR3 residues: CASSLGAGSNYGYTF. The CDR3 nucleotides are TGTGCCAGCAGTTTAGGTGCAGGTTCTAACTATGGCTACACCTTC.

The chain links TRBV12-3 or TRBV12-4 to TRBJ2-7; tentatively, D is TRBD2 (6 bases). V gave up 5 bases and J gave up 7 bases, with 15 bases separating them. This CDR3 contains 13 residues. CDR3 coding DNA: TGTGCCAGCAGTAAGACTAGTACGACTGAGCAGTACTTC. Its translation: CASSKTSTTEQYF.

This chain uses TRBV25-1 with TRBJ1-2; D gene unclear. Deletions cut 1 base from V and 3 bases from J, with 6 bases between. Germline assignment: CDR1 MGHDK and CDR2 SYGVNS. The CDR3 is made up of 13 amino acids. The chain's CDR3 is CASSELTDYGYTF. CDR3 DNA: TGTGCCAGCAGTGAATTAACTGACTATGGCTACACCTTC.

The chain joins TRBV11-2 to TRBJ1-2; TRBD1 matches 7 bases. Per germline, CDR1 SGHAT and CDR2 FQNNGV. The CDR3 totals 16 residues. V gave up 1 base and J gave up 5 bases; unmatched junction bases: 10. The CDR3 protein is CASSLALGQAGYGYTF. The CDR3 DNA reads TGTGCCAGCAGCTTAGCGCTTGGACAGGCAGGGTATGGCTACACCTTC.

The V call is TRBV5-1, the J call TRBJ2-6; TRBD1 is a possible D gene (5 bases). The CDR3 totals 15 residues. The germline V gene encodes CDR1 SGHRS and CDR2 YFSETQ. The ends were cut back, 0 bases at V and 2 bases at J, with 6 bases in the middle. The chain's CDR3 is CASSLGQPGANVLTF. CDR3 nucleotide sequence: TGCGCCAGCAGCTTGGGACAGCCTGGGGCCAACGTCCTGACTTTC. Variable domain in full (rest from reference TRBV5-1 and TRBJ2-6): KAGVTQTPRYLIKTRGQQVTLSCSPISGHRSVSWYQQTPGQGLQFLFEYFSETQRNKGNFPGRFSGRQFSNSRSEMNVSTLELGDSALYLCASSLGQPGANVLTFGAGSRLTVL.

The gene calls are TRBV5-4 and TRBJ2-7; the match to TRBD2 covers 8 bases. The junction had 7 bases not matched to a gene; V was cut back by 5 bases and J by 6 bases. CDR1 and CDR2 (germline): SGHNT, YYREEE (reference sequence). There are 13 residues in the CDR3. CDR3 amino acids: CASSRTSGSEQYF. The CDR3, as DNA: TGTGCCAGCAGTCGGACCAGCGGGAGCGAGCAGTACTTC.